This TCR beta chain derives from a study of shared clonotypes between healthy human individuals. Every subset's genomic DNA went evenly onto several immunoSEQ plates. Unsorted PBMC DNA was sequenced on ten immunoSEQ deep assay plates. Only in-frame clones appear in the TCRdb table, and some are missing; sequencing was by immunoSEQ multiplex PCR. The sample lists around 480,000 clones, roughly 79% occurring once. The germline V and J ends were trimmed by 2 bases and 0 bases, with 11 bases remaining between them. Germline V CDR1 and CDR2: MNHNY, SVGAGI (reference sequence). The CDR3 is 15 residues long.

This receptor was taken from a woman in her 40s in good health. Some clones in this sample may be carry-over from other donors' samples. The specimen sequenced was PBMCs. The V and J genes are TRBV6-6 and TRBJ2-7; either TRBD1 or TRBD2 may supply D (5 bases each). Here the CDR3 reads CASSYGAGSSYEQYF. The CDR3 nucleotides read TGTGCCAGCAGTTACGGGGCAGGGAGCTCCTACGAGCAGTACTTC.